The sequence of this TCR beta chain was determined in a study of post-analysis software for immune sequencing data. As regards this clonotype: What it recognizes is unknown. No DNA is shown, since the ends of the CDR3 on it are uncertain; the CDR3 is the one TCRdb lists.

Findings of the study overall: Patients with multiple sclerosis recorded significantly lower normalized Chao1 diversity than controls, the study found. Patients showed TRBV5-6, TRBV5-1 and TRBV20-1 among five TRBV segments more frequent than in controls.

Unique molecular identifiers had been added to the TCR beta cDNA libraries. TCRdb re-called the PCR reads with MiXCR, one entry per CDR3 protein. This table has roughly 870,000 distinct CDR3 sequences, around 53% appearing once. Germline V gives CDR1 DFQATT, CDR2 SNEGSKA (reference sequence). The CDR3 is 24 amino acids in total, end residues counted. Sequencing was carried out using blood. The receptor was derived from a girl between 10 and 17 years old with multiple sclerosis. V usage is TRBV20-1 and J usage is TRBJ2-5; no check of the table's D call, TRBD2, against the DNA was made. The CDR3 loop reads CSARIAEFEAFFGQGTSGGYEQYF.